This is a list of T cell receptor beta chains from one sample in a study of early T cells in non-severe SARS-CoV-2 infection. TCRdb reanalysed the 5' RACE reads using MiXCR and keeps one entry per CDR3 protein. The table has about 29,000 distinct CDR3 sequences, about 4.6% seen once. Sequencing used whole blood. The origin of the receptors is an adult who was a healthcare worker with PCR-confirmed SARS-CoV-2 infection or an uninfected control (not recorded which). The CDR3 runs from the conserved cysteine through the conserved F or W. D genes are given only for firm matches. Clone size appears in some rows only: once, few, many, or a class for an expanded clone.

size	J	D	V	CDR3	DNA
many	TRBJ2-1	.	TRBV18	CASSPPTADEQFF	TGTGCCAGCTCACCACCTACAGCCGATGAGCAGTTCTTC
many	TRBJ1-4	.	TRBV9	CASSSGAGDEKLFF	TGTGCCAGCAGCTCCGGGGCAGGGGACGAAAAACTGTTTTTT
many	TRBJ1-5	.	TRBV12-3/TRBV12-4	CASSFSNQPQHF	TGTGCCAGCAGTTTTAGCAATCAGCCCCAGCATTTT
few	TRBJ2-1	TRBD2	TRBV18	CASSLRRIAGSLDSYNEQFF	TGTGCCAGCTCACTTAGGAGAATAGCGGGGTCACTCGACTCCTACAATGAGCAGTTCTTC
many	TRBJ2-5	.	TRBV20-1	CSAGGPGETQYF	TGCAGTGCGGGGGGGCCTGGGGAGACCCAGTACTTC
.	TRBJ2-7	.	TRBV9	CASSVRGHSSYEQYF	TGTGCCAGCAGCGTGAGGGGACATAGCTCCTACGAGCAGTACTTC
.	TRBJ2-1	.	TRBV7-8	CASSTLGGGPAEQFF	TGTGCCAGCAGCACCCTAGGGGGGGGACCTGCTGAGCAGTTCTTC
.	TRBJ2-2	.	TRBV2	CASSRGPPNTGELFF	TGTGCCAGCAGCAGGGGACCGCCGAACACCGGGGAGCTGTTTTTT
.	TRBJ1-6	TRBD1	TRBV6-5	CASSSGQGNSPLHF	TGTGCCAGCAGCTCGGGACAGGGAAATTCACCCCTCCACTTT
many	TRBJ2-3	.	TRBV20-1	CSAAGGAGADTQYF	TGCAGTGCCGCTGGGGGGGCCGGGGCAGATACGCAGTATTTT
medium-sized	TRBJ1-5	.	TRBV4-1	CASSQERGISQPQHF	TGCGCCAGCAGCCAAGAGCGCGGAATTAGCCAGCCCCAGCATTTT
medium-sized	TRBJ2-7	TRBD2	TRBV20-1	CSARDLERDFYEQYF	TGCAGTGCTAGAGATTTAGAGCGGGATTTCTACGAGCAGTACTTC
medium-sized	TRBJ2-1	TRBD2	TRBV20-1	CSASLSGGQTNEQFF	TGCAGTGCTAGTCTTAGCGGGGGACAAACCAATGAGCAGTTCTTC
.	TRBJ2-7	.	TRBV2	CASSDQLEQYF	TGTGCCAGCAGTGATCAGCTCGAGCAGTACTTC
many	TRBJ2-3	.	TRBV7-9	CASSWRGTTTDTQYF	TGTGCCAGCAGCTGGAGGGGGACCACCACAGATACGCAGTATTTT
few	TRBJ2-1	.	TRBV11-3	CASSAQRDFHSYNEQFF	TGTGCCAGCAGCGCACAACGGGACTTCCACTCCTACAATGAGCAGTTCTTC
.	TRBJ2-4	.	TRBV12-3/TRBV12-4	CASSLAPGTRYF	TGTGCCAGCAGTTTAGCGCCCGGGACAAGGTACTTC
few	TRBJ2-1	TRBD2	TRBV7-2	CASRSGRGRNEQFF	TGTGCCAGCAGGAGCGGGAGGGGGAGGAATGAGCAGTTCTTC
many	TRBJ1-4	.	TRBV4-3	CASSQDHRQATNEKLFF	TGCGCCAGCAGCCAAGATCACCGACAGGCAACTAATGAAAAACTGTTTTTT
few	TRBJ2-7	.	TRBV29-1	CSAGNPRTTLYEQYF	TGCAGCGCGGGCAACCCCCGGACCACTCTTTACGAGCAGTACTTC
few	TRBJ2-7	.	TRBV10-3	CAISAGNEQYF	TGTGCCATCAGTGCAGGGAACGAGCAGTACTTC
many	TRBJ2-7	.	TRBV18	CASSPLTGSLYEQYF	TGTGCCAGCTCACCATTAACGGGATCCCTCTACGAGCAGTACTTC
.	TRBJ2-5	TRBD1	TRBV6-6	CASSRQGARGLETQYF	TGTGCCAGCAGTCGACAGGGGGCGCGGGGTTTGGAGACCCAGTACTTC
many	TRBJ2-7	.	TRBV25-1	CASSDRGRLDHEQYF	TGTGCCAGCAGTGATAGGGGCCGTCTGGACCACGAGCAGTACTTC
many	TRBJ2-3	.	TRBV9	CASSVVGTYTDTQYF	TGTGCCAGCAGCGTAGTTGGCACCTACACAGATACGCAGTATTTT
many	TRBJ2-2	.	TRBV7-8	CASSPAGELFF	TGTGCCAGCAGCCCGGCCGGGGAGCTGTTTTTT
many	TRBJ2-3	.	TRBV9	CASSVEVNGASTDTQYF	TGTGCCAGCAGCGTAGAAGTAAACGGCGCTAGCACAGATACGCAGTATTTT
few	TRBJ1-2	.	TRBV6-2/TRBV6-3	CASSHGNGRYLGYTF	TGTGCCAGCTCCCATGGGAACGGCCGCTATCTAGGCTACACCTTC
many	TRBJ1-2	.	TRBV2	CASSEAKDSF	TGTGCCAGCAGTGAAGCAAAGGACAGTTTC
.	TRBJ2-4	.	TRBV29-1	CSVEPGNKNIQYF	TGCAGCGTTGAACCAGGGAACAAAAACATTCAGTACTTC
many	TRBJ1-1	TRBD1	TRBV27	CASSLTGATNTEAFF	TGTGCCAGCAGTCTGACAGGGGCCACGAACACTGAAGCTTTCTTT
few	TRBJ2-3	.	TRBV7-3	CASSLEGTGSTDTQYF	TGTGCCAGCAGCTTAGAGGGGACCGGAAGCACAGATACGCAGTATTTT